A selection of T cell receptor beta chains follows, all from one sample in a study of regulatory T cells in long-lasting Graves disease. TCRdb used MiXCR to reprocess the multiplex PCR reads, holding one entry per CDR3 protein. The data show roughly 500,000 distinct CDR3 sequences, with 9.5% to 15% seen just once and over 7% held by the top ten. The sample also formed part of further work on T cells in Graves' hyperthyroidism and ophthalmopathy.

The source material was peripheral blood mononuclear cells (PBMCs), sampled at new diagnosis, from a patient treated with antithyroid drugs. The receptors here all came from a woman in her twenties or thirties with Graves disease. Both conserved end residues are part of each CDR3. A D gene is named only where the DNA matches it firmly. Not every row has a clone size; where given, it reads once, few, many or a size class.

cdr3_nt | cdr3_aa | v_call | clone_size | d_call | j_call
TGTGCCAGCAGCCCCTCCGAGACAGGGTACACAGATACGCAGTATTTT | CASSPSETGYTDTQYF | TRBV11-2 | many | TRBD1 | TRBJ2-3
TGTGCCAGCAGCTTAAACACCCGCTACACCTTC | CASSLNTRYTF | TRBV11-2 | many | . | TRBJ1-2
TGCAGCGCCAGAAGGAATGTCGTCAATGAGCAGTTCTTC | CSARRNVVNEQFF | TRBV29-1 | many | . | TRBJ2-1
TGTGCCAGCAGTTTATTCGCTCGCTCTGGGGCCAACGTCCTGACTTTC | CASSLFARSGANVLTF | TRBV27 | many | . | TRBJ2-6
TGTGCCAGCAGCTATTCGGGCCGGGGGACATTTCAGCCCCGGCATTTT | CASSYSGRGTFQPRHF | TRBV6-5 | few | . | TRBJ1-5
TGTGCCAGCAGCTTAGGATATTTCACCGGCACAGATACGCAGTATTTT | CASSLGYFTGTDTQYF | TRBV11-2 | few | . | TRBJ2-3
TGTGCCAGCAGTTTCTCAGCGGGGGCCTACGAGCAGTACTTC | CASSFSAGAYEQYF | TRBV27 | many | TRBD2 | TRBJ2-7
TGTGCCTGGAGTGGACCGACAGGTGATATCAGCAATGAGCAGTTCTTC | CAWSGPTGDISNEQFF | TRBV30 | many | . | TRBJ2-1
TGTGCCTACTTAGCGGGGAACAATGAGCAGTTCTTC | CAYLAGNNEQFF | TRBV7-9 | . | TRBD2 | TRBJ2-1
TGTGCCAGCAGCCGAATTCGGACTGAAGCTTTCTTT | CASSRIRTEAFF | TRBV3-1 | many | . | TRBJ1-1
TGTGCCAGTACTTCATACAAGGGGGGACTAGCGGGAGGGCCAGGAGAGCAGTTCTTC | CASTSYKGGLAGGPGEQFF | TRBV19 | . | TRBD2 | TRBJ2-1
TGTGCCAGCAGTGAAGGGCGTGATGGCTACACCTTC | CASSEGRDGYTF | TRBV2 | many | . | TRBJ1-2
TGTGCCAGCAGCGAAAGGATCATTCGGGGCGCCTCATTGCAGTTCTTC | CASSERIIRGASLQFF | TRBV2 | many | . | TRBJ2-1
TGCGCCAGCAGCCAAGAACGGACAGGGTTAGTTTTTGGGGCCAACGTCCTGACTTTC | CASSQERTGLVFGANVLTF | TRBV4-1 | few | TRBD1 | TRBJ2-6
TGCAGTGCTCGCGGACTAGCGGGAGTTGGGGCCAACGTCCTGACTTTC | CSARGLAGVGANVLTF | TRBV20-1 | many | TRBD2 | TRBJ2-6
TGCAGTGCTAGGGACCCTACGGGATCGATTGACTATGGCTACACCTTC | CSARDPTGSIDYGYTF | TRBV20-1 | . | . | TRBJ1-2
TGTGCCAGCAGCTTGGCCAGAGAAGAGACCCAGTACTTC | CASSLAREETQYF | TRBV11-2 | many | . | TRBJ2-5
TGTGCCAGCAGTCCCCGGGACAGGGACAGCGGGGAGCTGTTTTTT | CASSPRDRDSGELFF | TRBV2 | once | TRBD1 | TRBJ2-2
TGTGCCACCAGTGATTTCGACAGCAACTATGGCTACACCTTC | CATSDFDSNYGYTF | TRBV24-1 | many | . | TRBJ1-2
TGTGCCAGCAGAACTCGACGGAGTATGAACACTGAAGCTTTCTTT | CASRTRRSMNTEAFF | TRBV6-2/TRBV6-3 | . | . | TRBJ1-1
TGTGCCAGCAGCTCCGATCATCAGCCCCAGCATTTT | CASSSDHQPQHF | TRBV11-2 | many | . | TRBJ1-5
TGTGCCAGCAGCACCGGGACAATCGCTGGCGGGGAGCTGTTTTTT | CASSTGTIAGGELFF | TRBV7-9 | many | . | TRBJ2-2
TGTGCCAGCAATACCGGCAGCGGGAGTGTGGAGACCCAGTACTTC | CASNTGSGSVETQYF | TRBV9 | many | TRBD2 | TRBJ2-5
TGCGCCAGCAGCTTGGCCGACGGACCGTACCAAGAGACCCAGTACTTC | CASSLADGPYQETQYF | TRBV7-8 | . | . | TRBJ2-5
TGTGCCAGCAGCCCAGTGGAGCGGCCCAAATACAGGGAGGACTACGAGCAGTACTTC | CASSPVERPKYREDYEQYF | TRBV28 | many | . | TRBJ2-7
TGTGCCAGCAGTCCCTTAGACGCGACAGGGATAAACTATGGCTACACCTTC | CASSPLDATGINYGYTF | TRBV28 | many | TRBD1 | TRBJ1-2
TGTGCCAGCAGTCTACAGGGGGGACCCAAAAACATTCAGTACTTC | CASSLQGGPKNIQYF | TRBV6-1 | few | TRBD1 | TRBJ2-4
TGTGCCAGCCAATTATCGACAGGCCCCGAGCAGTACTTC | CASQLSTGPEQYF | TRBV7-9 | many | . | TRBJ2-7
TGTGCCAGCAGCCCCGCTAGCGGGAAGTCGGATACGCAGTATTTT | CASSPASGKSDTQYF | TRBV11-3 | . | TRBD2 | TRBJ2-3
TGTGCCAGCAGTGAATATGGGGAACAGGATCAGCCCCAGCATTTT | CASSEYGEQDQPQHF | TRBV6-1 | many | . | TRBJ1-5
TGCAGTGCTATAGGCCCCGGGGGCTATGGCTACACCTTC | CSAIGPGGYGYTF | TRBV20-1 | . | . | TRBJ1-2
TGTGCCAGCACCCCAGGACGGAGGGACACTGAAGCTTTCTTT | CASTPGRRDTEAFF | TRBV7-2 | many | . | TRBJ1-1
TGTGCCAGCAGCCAGGCCGCGACACCGTTTAACACCGGGGAGCTGTTTTTT | CASSQAATPFNTGELFF | TRBV14 | many | . | TRBJ2-2
TGTGCCAGCAGAATAGCGGGAGGACCCAAACTGGGTGAGCAGTTCTTC | CASRIAGGPKLGEQFF | TRBV28 | few | TRBD2 | TRBJ2-1
TGTGCCAGCAGCCCTCCGGGACTGGTAAATTCACCCCTCCACTTT | CASSPPGLVNSPLHF | TRBV7-9 | many | . | TRBJ1-6
TGTGCCAGCAGTTTCCGGGACCACCCTTACAGCCTACACAATCAGCCCCAGCATTTT | CASSFRDHPYSLHNQPQHF | TRBV28 | many | . | TRBJ1-5
TGTGCCAGCAGCCGGGGAGTGTCAATGGGAAACACCATATATTTT | CASSRGVSMGNTIYF | TRBV4-2 | . | . | TRBJ1-3
TGTGCCAGCAGCTCCCTGACTAGCGGGGCGGCTCGCACAGATACGCAGTATTTT | CASSSLTSGAARTDTQYF | TRBV5-6 | many | TRBD2 | TRBJ2-3
TGTGCCAGCAGCGCACTAGCGACAGACTACAATGAGCAGTTCTTC | CASSALATDYNEQFF | TRBV9 | many | TRBD2 | TRBJ2-1
TGTGCCAGCACAAGAAGCTCCTACGAGCAGTACTTC | CASTRSSYEQYF | TRBV2 | few | . | TRBJ2-7
TGTGCCAGCTCACCAACGGGGGGGCTAATCACTGAAGCTTTCTTT | CASSPTGGLITEAFF | TRBV18 | . | . | TRBJ1-1